The entry below gives a single T cell receptor beta chain sequence along with its context. Compared with germline, one end of the junction differs, possibly owing to a read error. The data are from a study of HIV-infected patients and healthy controls. Using its own MiXCR run on the 5' RACE reads, TCRdb lists one record per CDR3 protein. The sample lists tens of thousands of distinct CDR3 sequences; approximately 16% were seen once. The V gene's germline CDR1 is SSHAT and CDR2 FNYEAQ (reference sequence). This CDR3 region has 15 residues. The origin of this receptor is a human donor in good health. The J gene is TRBJ2-5, the V gene TRBV7-7, with TRBD2 as a possible D gene (5 bases). Material for sequencing was CD4+ T cells from blood. CDR3 in amino acids: CASSLAPLRQETQYF. For the CDR3, the DNA is TGTGCTAGCAGCTTAGCGCCTTTGCGCCAAGAGACCCAGTACTTC.